Listed below are T cell receptor beta chains from one sample, sequenced in a study of blood T cells in healthy people across ages. Using its own MiXCR run on the 5' RACE reads, TCRdb lists one record per CDR3 protein. Among hundreds of thousands of distinct CDR3 sequences, roughly 56% were seen once, and the ten largest hold approximately 24%. The sequenced sample consisted of blood. Source of these receptors: a man in his forties in good health. CDR3s include the opening cysteine and the closing phenylalanine or tryptophan. A D gene is named only where the DNA matches it firmly. Size is omitted from some rows. Given values are once, few, many or a class for expanded clones.

-	TRBV5-4	TRBJ2-5	TRBD2	TGTGCCGCGGGACTAGCGGGGGTAGAGACCCAGTACTTC	CAAGLAGVETQYF
-	TRBV29-1	TRBJ2-7	-	TGCAGCGTTGTGACAGGTCAACGGTACGAGCAGTACTTC	CSVVTGQRYEQYF
-	TRBV7-3	TRBJ2-1	TRBD2	TGTGCCAGCAGCTTAAGACCCACTAGCGGGAGGGCCAATGAGCAGTTCTTC	CASSLRPTSGRANEQFF
-	TRBV24-1	TRBJ2-3	TRBD2	TGTGCCACCAGTGATCCCCGGGGGGGAACGACGGGAGGAGATACGCAGTATTTT	CATSDPRGGTTGGDTQYF
-	TRBV3-1	TRBJ2-1	-	TGTGCCAGCAGCCAAGACTGGGGGACCTCCTACAATGAGCAGTTCTTC	CASSQDWGTSYNEQFF
few	TRBV29-1	TRBJ2-3	-	TGCAGCGTTGAAGATCCCAGCAGGGCCACAGATACGCAGTATTTT	CSVEDPSRATDTQYF
few	TRBV25-1	TRBJ2-1	-	TGTGCCAGCAGTGTTAGAGATGAGCAGTTCTTC	CASSVRDEQFF
-	TRBV7-9	TRBJ2-3	-	TGTGCCAGCACCCCAGGGTCCTACCATGAGGGAGGCACGCAGTATTTT	CASTPGSYHEGGTQYF
few	TRBV7-2	TRBJ1-2	TRBD1	TGTGCCAGCAGCTTATTAAAGACAGGGGTCGGTGGCTACACCTTC	CASSLLKTGVGGYTF
-	TRBV20-1	TRBJ2-7	-	TGCAGTGCTACCAATCCAGGGGCCTACGAGCAGTACTTC	CSATNPGAYEQYF
-	TRBV25-1	TRBJ2-5	-	TGTGCCAGCAGTAACCCGGGACGAACCGTGGGAAAGGAGACCCAGTACTTC	CASSNPGRTVGKETQYF
-	TRBV20-1	TRBJ1-6	TRBD1	TGCAGTGCCCCGACAGGGCCTAATTCACCCCTCCACTTT	CSAPTGPNSPLHF
-	TRBV6-5	TRBJ2-5	TRBD1	TGTGCCAGCAGTTACTCGGAAATGGGACAGTTAACGTACTTC	CASSYSEMGQLTYF
-	TRBV15	TRBJ1-5	TRBD1	TGTGCCACCAGCCGGACAGGGGACGGCAATCAGCCCCAGCATTTT	CATSRTGDGNQPQHF
-	TRBV12-3/TRBV12-4	TRBJ1-1	-	TGTGCCAGCAGTTTTAACGCGGTTGAGACTGAAGCTTTCTTT	CASSFNAVETEAFF
-	TRBV15	TRBJ1-4	-	TGTGCCACCAGCGGAAATACCAGGATTAATGAAAAACTGTTTTTT	CATSGNTRINEKLFF
-	TRBV29-1	TRBJ2-7	-	TGCAGCGTTGAACTGGCGGGGACTTACAATGAGCAGTACTTC	CSVELAGTYNEQYF
few	TRBV7-9	TRBJ2-3	TRBD2	TGTGCCAGCAGAGGACAGCGGGAGTTATACACAGATACGCAGTATTTT	CASRGQRELYTDTQYF
-	TRBV9	TRBJ2-3	-	TGTGCCAGCAGCGTAGGGGGTCGGGGGGCAGGTGATACGCAGTATTTT	CASSVGGRGAGDTQYF
-	TRBV4-1	TRBJ2-7	TRBD2	TGCGCCAGCAGCCAAGATCGGGTAGCGGGAGTTCTTGGGGACGAGCAGTACTTC	CASSQDRVAGVLGDEQYF
-	TRBV28	TRBJ2-3	TRBD2	TGTGCCAGCAGTTCGCTGGGGACTAGCGGGGGGGCGGAGTACAGCCCAGATACGCAGTATTTT	CASSSLGTSGGAEYSPDTQYF
few	TRBV7-9	TRBJ1-5	-	TGTGCCAGCAGCCGTCTAAATCAGCCCCAGCATTTT	CASSRLNQPQHF
-	TRBV7-2	TRBJ2-5	-	TGTGCCAGCAGCTCGGGGCAGGGAATAGAGACCCAGTACTTC	CASSSGQGIETQYF
-	TRBV21-1	TRBJ1-2	-	TGTGCCAGCGGGGGGCAGGGTCCTAACTATGGCTACACCTTC	CASGGQGPNYGYTF
-	TRBV7-9	TRBJ2-7	TRBD2	TGTGCCAGCAGCCCCCCCCTTCTAGCGGGAGTGCGCGAGCAGTACTTC	CASSPPLLAGVREQYF
-	TRBV12-3/TRBV12-4	TRBJ2-3	TRBD2	TGTGCCAGCAGTTTCCAAAGACTAGCGTCCACAGATACGCAGTATTTT	CASSFQRLASTDTQYF
-	TRBV4-1	TRBJ1-4	-	TGCGCCAGCAGCCAAGGACGGACTAATGAAAAACTGTTTTTT	CASSQGRTNEKLFF
few	TRBV7-8	TRBJ1-5	-	TGTGCCAGCAGCTTAGATCTTGGTAGCAATCAGCCCCAGCATTTT	CASSLDLGSNQPQHF
-	TRBV28	TRBJ2-1	-	TGTGCCAGCTCGCCAGGGGGACTCTCCTACAATGAGCAGTTCTTC	CASSPGGLSYNEQFF
few	TRBV7-2	TRBJ1-6	-	TGTGCCAGCAGCTTACCAGGGAAAATTGATTCACCCCTCCACTTT	CASSLPGKIDSPLHF
few	TRBV28	TRBJ2-7	-	TGTGCCAGCAGTTATTATAGACAGGAAGACTCCTACGAGCAGTACTTC	CASSYYRQEDSYEQYF
few	TRBV24-1	TRBJ2-3	-	TGTGCCACCAGTGCGGCGGCTGGCACGCAGTATTTT	CATSAAAGTQYF
-	TRBV9	TRBJ2-5	-	TGTGCCAGCAGCACCCCAGGACAAGAGACCCAGTACTTC	CASSTPGQETQYF
-	TRBV7-2	TRBJ2-7	-	TGTGCCAGCAGCTTACAGCCGGGAGTAAGCGAGCAGTACTTC	CASSLQPGVSEQYF
-	TRBV6-5	TRBJ2-1	-	TGTGCCAGCAGACCCGGCGGGCGGGAAAGCGAGCAGTTCTTC	CASRPGGRESEQFF
few	TRBV4-1	TRBJ2-1	-	TGCGCCAGCAGCCAAGGGTATCAGGTTTACAATGAGCAGTTCTTC	CASSQGYQVYNEQFF
-	TRBV5-1	TRBJ2-7	TRBD2	TGCGCCAGCAGCCTGGGAGGTGTGGCTAGCGGTTCCGACGAGCAGTACTTC	CASSLGGVASGSDEQYF
-	TRBV7-2	TRBJ2-5	-	TGTGCCAGCAGCCAAGGGGCAGAAGTGACCCAGTACTTC	CASSQGAEVTQYF
-	TRBV7-2	TRBJ2-1	TRBD2	TGTGCCAGCAGCCCAACACGGAGCGGGAGGGGCGACAGCAATGAGCAGTTCTTC	CASSPTRSGRGDSNEQFF
-	TRBV10-3	TRBJ1-1	-	TGTGCCATCAGTGAGTCCATTATAGGGCCAGCAAACACTGAAGCTTTCTTT	CAISESIIGPANTEAFF
-	TRBV9	TRBJ1-2	-	TGTGCCAGCAGCGTGGACCTGGGGGACTATGGCTACACCTTC	CASSVDLGDYGYTF
-	TRBV6-1	TRBJ2-5	TRBD1	TGTGCCAGCAGTGAAGCGTTCACAGGGGGCAAAGAGACCCAGTACTTC	CASSEAFTGGKETQYF
few	TRBV10-3	TRBJ1-2	-	TGTGCCATCAGTGAGTCGACGTACTATGGCTACACCTTC	CAISESTYYGYTF
-	TRBV7-9	TRBJ2-7	-	TGTGCCAGCAGCCTCACTGGTACCAATGAGCAGTACTTC	CASSLTGTNEQYF
-	TRBV6-5	TRBJ2-1	TRBD2	TGTGCCAGCAGTTACTCCCCCCCAACTAGCGGGAGTACGAATGAGCAGTTCTTC	CASSYSPPTSGSTNEQFF
few	TRBV20-1	TRBJ1-2	-	TGCAGTGCTACGCAGGAGACTAACTATGGCTACACCTTC	CSATQETNYGYTF
-	TRBV11-2	TRBJ2-6	-	TGTGCCAGCAGCCCCCGGTGGAGCAGCTCTGGGGCCAACGTCCTGACTTTC	CASSPRWSSSGANVLTF
-	TRBV29-1	TRBJ2-1	TRBD2	TGCAGCGTCTTGACTGGGACTAGTCGGGGTGAGCAGTTCTTC	CSVLTGTSRGEQFF
few	TRBV7-6	TRBJ1-4	-	TGTGCCAGCAGCTTAGGGTCGGGGGCCCTAAATGAAAAACTGTTTTTT	CASSLGSGALNEKLFF
many	TRBV5-1	TRBJ2-5	TRBD2	TGCGCCAGCAGCCCACGGACTAGCGGGACTCAGACCCAGTACTTC	CASSPRTSGTQTQYF
-	TRBV29-1	TRBJ1-1	TRBD1	TGCAGCGTTGCATCCTCTCCGGGACAGAAGGAAGCTTTCTTT	CSVASSPGQKEAFF
-	TRBV4-1	TRBJ2-1	TRBD2	TGCGCCAGCAGCCAAGTGCCCGCTAGCGGGAGCTTGAATGAGCAGTTCTTC	CASSQVPASGSLNEQFF
few	TRBV2	TRBJ2-6	-	TGTGCCAGCAGGCGACTAATGGGGTCTGGGGCCAACGTCCTGACTTTC	CASRRLMGSGANVLTF
-	TRBV20-1	TRBJ2-4	TRBD1	TGCAGTGCTAGCGGGACAGGGGGTCATCTCAAGCAGTACTTC	CSASGTGGHLKQYF